These 23 T cell receptor beta chains originate from one sample sequenced in a study of human T cells and chemical hapten exposure. Time point indicated: patch test 3, about 24 weeks after DPC sensitization. The treatment denotes: therapeutic diphenylcyclopropenone sensitization with weekly scalp DPC. TCRdb ran MiXCR on the RACE reads and lists one entry per CDR3 protein. In the table there are under 75,000 distinct CDR3 sequences, 11% of which are singletons. The sequencing here drew on whole blood, taken in connection with sensitization to the hapten diphenylcyclopropenone (DPC). The receptors derive from a woman aged 50 to 65 with alopecia areata. Some clones in this sample may be carry-over from other donors' samples.

This clonotype has only a few counts. The J gene is TRBJ2-2, the V gene TRBV7-2; no definite D call. This CDR3 is built from 14 residues. Trimming left V 0 bases short and J 7 bases short, with 9 bases between. Germline values: CDR1 SGHTA, CDR2 FQGNSA. The CDR3 reads CASSLAVSVGELFF. CDR3 sequence (DNA): TGTGCCAGCAGCTTAGCGGTCTCCGTCGGGGAGCTGTTTTTT.

This clonotype has only a few counts. The chain joins TRBV4-3 to TRBJ2-7; the D call may be TRBD1 or TRBD2 (6 bases each). The length of the CDR3 is 17 residues. V lost 0 bases and J 2 bases, leaving 17 bases between the germline ends. Germline lookup yields CDR1 LGHNA and CDR2 YSLEER. CDR3 bases: TGCGCCAGCAGCCAAGATCTCCCCTCGGGGGCTCCCTACGAGCAGTACTTC. It specifies CASSQDLPSGAPYEQYF.

This clonotype has a handful of counts. The rearrangement links TRBV6-2 or TRBV6-3 to TRBJ1-5; 9 bases map to TRBD1. Losses at the gene ends were 8 bases for V and 3 bases for J; bases not matched to a gene: 14. This CDR3 is built from 17 residues. CDR1 is MNHEY, CDR2 SVGEGT, per germline. The CDR3 loop is CASSPRTGEGFNQPQHF. CDR3 DNA: TGTGCCAGCTCCCCCCGGACAGGGGAAGGTTTCAATCAGCCCCAGCATTTT.

This clonotype was seen a handful of times. This chain uses TRBV6-2 or TRBV6-3 with TRBJ2-3, with D possibly called TRBD1 or TRBD2 (5 bases each). The CDR3 covers 15 residues. Trimming pared 1 base from V and 1 base from J, leaving 9 bases between. The V gene's germline CDR1 is MNHEY and CDR2 SVGEGT. The CDR3 DNA is TGTGCCAGCAGTTACTTGGGGGTCCGCACAGATACGCAGTATTTT. Translating it yields CASSYLGVRTDTQYF.

The rearrangement joins TRBV28 to TRBJ2-1, with D uncertain. CDR1 MDHEN and CDR2 SYDVKM come from the germline V gene. The V end lost 2 bases, the J end lost 7 bases, and 6 bases lay between the germline ends. CDR3 length: 12 amino acids. The CDR3 reads CASSLLGNEQFF. As DNA, the CDR3 is TGTGCCAGCAGTTTACTAGGGAATGAGCAGTTCTTC.

Ten or more counts support this clonotype. The CDR3 DNA is TGTGCCAGCAAACCGGGACAGGGGTACGAGCAGTACTTC. This sequence encodes CASKPGQGYEQYF. The chain links TRBV6-5 to TRBJ2-7; 10 positions match TRBD1. Losses at the gene ends were 7 bases for V and 4 bases for J; bases not matched to a gene: 4. Germline CDR1 and CDR2: MNHEY and SVGAGI. CDR3 length equals 13 residues.

This clonotype has just a few counts. The chain links TRBV18 to TRBJ1-1, with 8 bases identical to TRBD1. Unmatched junction bases numbered 5, after V lost 1 base and J lost 7 bases. Germline V gene lookup returns CDR1 KGHSH and CDR2 LQKENI. The CDR3 extends over 14 amino acids. This CDR3 is CASSPRQGTYEAFF. The CDR3 region has the DNA TGTGCCAGCTCACCACGACAGGGGACCTATGAAGCTTTCTTT.

This clonotype was observed a handful of times. The CDR3 reads CASSPEDSNNSPLHF. As DNA, the CDR3 is TGTGCCAGCAGCCCCGAGGACAGTAACAATTCACCCCTCCACTTT. The chain uses TRBV7-8 and TRBJ1-6, with a weak D call TRBD1 (6 bases). V lost 5 bases and J 7 bases, leaving 15 bases between the germline ends. The CDR3 is made up of 15 amino acids. Germline V gene lookup returns CDR1 SGHVS and CDR2 FQNEAQ.

The gene calls are TRBV7-2 and TRBJ2-1; 12 bases are a match to TRBD2. V shed 4 bases, J shed 8 bases, and the junction held 9 bases outside the gene matches. The CDR3 spans 16 residues. Germline V lookup: CDR1 SGHTA, CDR2 FQGNSA. The CDR3 sequence: CASSSRPSGGDDEQFF. CDR3 nucleotide sequence: TGTGCCAGCAGCTCGAGGCCTAGCGGGGGGGACGATGAGCAGTTCTTC.

The J gene is TRBJ2-3, the V gene TRBV28; the match to TRBD2 covers 8 bases. Trimming cost V 7 bases and J 6 bases; bases outside gene matches: 12. Per germline, CDR1 MDHEN and CDR2 SYDVKM. This CDR3 is built from 15 residues. Written as DNA, the CDR3 is TGTGCCAGCAAGAAACGGGAGGGCCAGTTGGATACGCAGTATTTT. It translates to CASKKREGQLDTQYF.

This clonotype was picked up a small number of times. V usage is TRBV29-1 and J usage is TRBJ1-2; D unclear. The CDR3 contains 13 residues. Germline V gene data show CDR1 as SQVTM and CDR2 as ANQGSEA. Trimming took 4 bases from V and 2 from J, leaving 11 bases between them. This CDR3 reads CSVALGQNYGYTF. CDR3 in DNA: TGCAGCGTTGCTCTGGGCCAAAACTATGGCTACACCTTC.

In its sample, this clonotype was seen many times. The chain couples TRBV6-5 to TRBJ1-5, with a possible D match to TRBD1 (5 bases). CDR3 length equals 17 residues. The V gene lost 5 bases and the J gene lost 6 bases, with 23 bases spanning the gap. Germline-derived CDR1 and CDR2 are MNHEY and SVGAGI. The CDR3: CASSPVLIGEFGQPQHF. CDR3 DNA sequence: TGTGCCAGCAGTCCCGTCTTGATAGGGGAATTCGGTCAGCCCCAGCATTTT.

This clonotype was seen at least ten times. The V and J genes are TRBV27 and TRBJ2-1; tentatively, D is TRBD1 or TRBD2 (6 bases each). CDR1 and CDR2 (germline): MNHEY, SMNVEV (reference sequence). V gave up 5 bases and J gave up 9 bases, with 17 bases separating them. This CDR3 contains 14 residues. CDR3 residues: CASSLSGPQGEQFF. In DNA form, the CDR3 reads TGTGCCAGCAGTCTTAGCGGACCACAGGGTGAGCAGTTCTTC.

The sample holds one count of this clonotype. The V and J genes are TRBV6-5 and TRBJ2-7; 9 positions agree with TRBD2. CDR3 length equals 15 residues. After removal of 4 bases from V and 3 bases from J, the junction contained 7 bases not matched to a gene. Looked up from germline, CDR1 is MNHEY and CDR2 is SVGAGI. The chain's CDR3 is CASSCSLAGDYEQYF. Here the CDR3 DNA reads TGTGCCAGCAGTTGCTCATTAGCGGGGGACTACGAGCAGTACTTC.

In DNA form, the CDR3 reads TGTGCCAGCAGCTTTAGCGGCACCGGACAAGAGACCCAGTACTTC. Protein product: CASSFSGTGQETQYF. This chain connects TRBV11-2 to TRBJ2-5; D may be TRBD2 (6 bases). This CDR3 region has 15 residues. Per the germline V gene, CDR1 is SGHAT and CDR2 is FQNNGV. Trimming shortened V by 3 bases and J by 2 bases, and 13 bases separated the two germline ends.

In its sample, this clonotype was seen many times. V usage is TRBV6-2 or TRBV6-3 and J usage is TRBJ2-7; TRBD1 matches at 10 bases. Germline CDR1 and CDR2: MNHEY and SVGEGT. The CDR3 covers 16 residues. Trimming took 2 bases from V and 6 from J; bases not matched to a gene: 10. The CDR3 nucleotides read TGTGCCAGCAGTTACCCCCTAGGGACAGGGGTTTCCGAGCAGTACTTC. Its translation is CASSYPLGTGVSEQYF.

The chain is built from TRBV6-1 and TRBJ2-5, with a weak D call TRBD1 (6 bases). Deletions cut 4 bases from V and 4 bases from J, with 19 bases between. Germline V CDR1 and CDR2: MNHNS, SASEGT. The CDR3 is 16 residues long. The CDR3 here is CASSVLGTSPGETQYF. CDR3 DNA sequence: TGTGCCAGCAGTGTCCTGGGGACATCCCCGGGAGAGACCCAGTACTTC.

Of note for this clonotype: This sequence may be a read error, since a much larger clone differs from it by one base. V gene TRBV28 combines with J gene TRBJ2-3; 9 nucleotides align to TRBD2. Germline V CDR1 and CDR2: MDHEN, SYDVKM. The CDR3 runs to 17 residues. V was clipped by 6 bases and J by 6 bases; unmatched bases: 16. CDR3 nucleotides: TGTGCCAGCAGAACCTCGCTGGCGGGGGGGTCGGGTGATACGCAGTATTTT. It specifies CASRTSLAGGSGDTQYF.

This clonotype was found many times. CDR3 in amino acids: CASSARGLNAEAFF. The CDR3 DNA reads TGCGCCAGCAGCGCCAGAGGGCTAAATGCTGAAGCTTTCTTT. The chain links TRBV5-1 to TRBJ1-1; D gene unclear. The CDR3 consists of 14 residues. In germline, CDR1 is SGHRS, CDR2 YFSETQ. Trimming shortened V by 4 bases and J by 6 bases, and 16 bases separated the two germline ends.

This clonotype has a handful of counts. The J gene is TRBJ1-4, the V gene TRBV29-1, with TRBD1 matching 8 bases. This CDR3 has 14 residues. V lost 6 bases and J lost 3; bases outside the gene matches: 6. Germline V gives CDR1 SQVTM, CDR2 ANQGSEA. CDR3 sequence: CSVRTGSANEKLFF. The CDR3 DNA reads TGCAGCGTCCGGACAGGGTCCGCTAATGAAAAACTGTTTTTT.

J is TRBJ2-4 and V is TRBV28; D is unresolved. This CDR3 region has 11 residues. Germline V lookup: CDR1 MDHEN, CDR2 SYDVKM. Trimming took off 3 bases at V and 9 bases at J, with 6 bases between the two ends. This chain's CDR3 is CASSFQGIQYF. DNA for the CDR3: TGTGCCAGCAGTTTCCAAGGCATTCAGTACTTC.

In this sample, this clonotype turned up many times. The junction departs from germline at one end; a sequencing error may be responsible. The rearrangement uses TRBV29-1 and TRBJ1-5; TRBD1 matches at 7 bases. CDR1 SQVTM and CDR2 ANQGSEA come from the germline V gene. The CDR3 totals 14 residues. The DNA for the CDR3 is TGCAGCGTTCAAGACAGGGATACAAATCAGCCCCAGCATTTT. This gives the protein CSVQDRDTNQPQHF. Drawing the rest from reference TRBV29-1 and TRBJ1-5, the complete variable domain is SAVISQKPSRDICQRGTSLTIQCQVDSQVTMMFWYRQQPGQSLTLIATANQGSEATYESGFVIDKFPISRPNLTFSTLTVSNMSPEDSSIYLCSVQDRDTNQPQHFGDGTRLSIL.

The rearrangement links TRBV14 to TRBJ1-1, with D uncertain. V was shortened by 0 bases and J by 11 bases, with 28 bases between the two germline ends. From germline, CDR1 is SGHDN and CDR2 FVKESK. The CDR3 extends over 18 amino acids. CDR3: CASSQDISRASGSGRAFF. The CDR3 DNA follows: TGTGCCAGCAGCCAAGATATAAGTAGGGCGTCAGGAAGCGGCCGGGCTTTCTTT.